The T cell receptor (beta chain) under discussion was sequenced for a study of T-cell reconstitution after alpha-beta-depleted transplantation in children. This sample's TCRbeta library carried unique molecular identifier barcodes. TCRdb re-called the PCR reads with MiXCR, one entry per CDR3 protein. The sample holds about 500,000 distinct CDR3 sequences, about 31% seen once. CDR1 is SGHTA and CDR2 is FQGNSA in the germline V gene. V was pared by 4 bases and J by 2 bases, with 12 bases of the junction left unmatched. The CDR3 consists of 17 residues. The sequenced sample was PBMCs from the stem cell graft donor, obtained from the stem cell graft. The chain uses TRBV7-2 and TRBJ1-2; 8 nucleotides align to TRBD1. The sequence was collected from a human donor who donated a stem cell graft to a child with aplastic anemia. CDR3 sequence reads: CASSSTTDRVGNYGYTF. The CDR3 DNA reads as TGTGCCAGCAGCTCAACGACGGACAGGGTTGGGAACTATGGCTACACCTTC.